A single count supports the clone carrying this T cell receptor (beta chain). CDR3 length: 15 residues. Trimming took 1 base from V and 2 from J; bases not matched to a gene: 3. CDR1 SGHKS and CDR2 YYEKEE come from the germline V gene (reference sequence). Via MiXCR, TCRdb re-called the RT-PCR reads, giving one row per CDR3 protein. The sample holds about 230,000 distinct CDR3 sequences, roughly 15% seen once. These data belong to a study of patients and donors after allogeneic stem cell transplantation. The chain recombines TRBV5-5 with TRBJ1-3; 7 bases match TRBD1. This TCR was sampled from a human donor who was either an allogeneic HSCT recipient or a stem cell or donor lymphocyte infusion donor (not recorded which). It is not recorded whose cells these are; they may come from a transplant donor. The material sequenced was blood, either unsorted or a sorted T cell fraction (not recorded which). The CDR3 spells CASSLSDRAGNTIYF. CDR3 coding DNA: TGTGCCAGCAGCTTGTCCGACAGGGCTGGAAACACCATATATTTT.